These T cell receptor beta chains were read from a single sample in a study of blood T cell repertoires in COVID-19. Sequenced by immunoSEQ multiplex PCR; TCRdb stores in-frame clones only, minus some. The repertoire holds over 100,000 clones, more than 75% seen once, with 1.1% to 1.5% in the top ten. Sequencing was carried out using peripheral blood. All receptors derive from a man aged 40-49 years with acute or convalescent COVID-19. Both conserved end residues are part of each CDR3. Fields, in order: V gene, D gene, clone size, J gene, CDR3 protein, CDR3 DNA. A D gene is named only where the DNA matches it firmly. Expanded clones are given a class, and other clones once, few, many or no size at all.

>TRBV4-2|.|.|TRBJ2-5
CASSQEGVRDTTGETQYF
TGTGCCAGCAGCCAAGAAGGTGTCCGGGATACGACGGGAGAGACCCAGTACTTC
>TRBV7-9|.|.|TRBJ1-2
CASSLRGNYGYTF
TGTGCCAGCAGCTTAAGGGGTAACTATGGCTACACCTTC
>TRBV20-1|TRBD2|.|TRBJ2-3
CSASLAGGGTQYF
TGCAGTGCTAGTCTAGCGGGGGGAGGTACGCAGTATTTT
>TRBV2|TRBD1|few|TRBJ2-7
CASSLNRGTYEQYF
TGTGCCAGCAGTCTTAACAGGGGAACCTACGAGCAGTACTTC
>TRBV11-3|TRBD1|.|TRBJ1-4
CASSLGGGRSGEDEKLFF
TGTGCCAGCAGCTTAGGAGGGGGCCGGAGTGGGGAAGATGAAAAACTGTTTTTT
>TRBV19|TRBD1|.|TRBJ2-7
CASSNPGQGTYEQYF
TGTGCCAGTAGTAATCCGGGACAGGGCACCTACGAGCAGTACTTC
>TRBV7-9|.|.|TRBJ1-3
CASGAKLRISGNTIYF
TGTGCCAGCGGGGCAAAGCTCAGGATCTCTGGAAACACCATATATTTT
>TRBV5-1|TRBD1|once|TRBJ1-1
CASSTRDRGQLNTEAFF
TGCGCCAGCAGCACCCGGGACAGGGGGCAATTGAACACTGAAGCTTTCTTT
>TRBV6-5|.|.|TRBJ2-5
CASSDSGSTWYF
TGTGCCAGCAGCGATTCAGGGTCGACTTGGTACTTC
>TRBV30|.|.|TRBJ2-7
CAMKSTTSYEQYF
TGTGCCATGAAGTCGACTACCTCCTACGAGCAGTACTTC
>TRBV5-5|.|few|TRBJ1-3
CASSRSPSSGNTIYF
TGTGCCAGCAGCCGTTCGCCGAGCTCTGGAAACACCATATATTTT
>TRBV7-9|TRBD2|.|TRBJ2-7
CASSNSGSHEQYF
TGTGCCAGCAGCAATAGCGGGAGCCACGAGCAGTACTTC
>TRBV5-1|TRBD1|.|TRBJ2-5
CASRRTGGLGETQYF
TGCGCCAGCAGACGGACAGGGGGCTTAGGAGAGACCCAGTACTTC
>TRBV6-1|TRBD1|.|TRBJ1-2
CASSEEGGAVGYTF
TGTGCCAGCAGTGAAGAAGGGGGCGCGGTTGGCTACACCTTC
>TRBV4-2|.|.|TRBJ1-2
CASSQEEGDNYGYTF
TGTGCCAGCAGCCAAGAAGAGGGGGACAACTATGGCTACACCTTC
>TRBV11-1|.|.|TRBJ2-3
CASSLGAGATQYF
TGTGCCAGCAGCTTAGGCGCGGGGGCTACGCAGTATTTT
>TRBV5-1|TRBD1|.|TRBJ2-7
CASSLGTGGYEQYF
TGCGCCAGCAGCTTGGGGACAGGGGGCTACGAGCAGTACTTC
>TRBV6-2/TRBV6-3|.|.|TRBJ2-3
CASSYRGNGRTQYF
TGTGCCAGCAGTTACCGGGGGAACGGACGTACGCAGTATTTT
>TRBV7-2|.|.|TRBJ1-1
CASSTQGGDTEAFF
TGTGCCAGCAGCACCCAGGGTGGGGACACTGAAGCTTTCTTT
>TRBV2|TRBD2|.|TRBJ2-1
CASSEERGGAYEQFF
TGTGCCAGCAGTGAAGAGCGGGGGGGCGCGTATGAGCAGTTCTTC
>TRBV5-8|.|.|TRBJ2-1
CASDKQGWNNEQFF
TGTGCCAGCGATAAACAGGGTTGGAACAATGAGCAGTTCTTC
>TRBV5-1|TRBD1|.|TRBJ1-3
CASSSGQTGNTIYF
TGCGCCAGCAGCTCGGGACAGACTGGAAACACCATATATTTT
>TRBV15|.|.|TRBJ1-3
CATSRETGSGNTIYF
TGTGCCACCAGCAGGGAAACAGGGTCCGGAAACACCATATATTTT
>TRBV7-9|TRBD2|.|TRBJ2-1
CASSLVRTSGNEQFF
TGTGCCAGCAGCTTAGTGAGGACTAGCGGAAATGAGCAGTTCTTC